One sample yielded the 9 T cell receptor beta chains listed below, sequenced in a study of blood T cell repertoires in COVID-19. Profiled with immunoSEQ multiplex PCR; TCRdb holds only in-frame clones, not every one. The sample holds more than 60,000 clones, roughly 89% seen once. Sample: peripheral blood. These TCRs come from a man aged 50-60 years with acute or convalescent COVID-19.

The chain is built from TRBV9 and TRBJ2-2; 7 nucleotides align to TRBD2. J gave up 0 bases and V 4 bases, and 9 bases lay outside the gene matches. Per germline, CDR1 SGDLS and CDR2 YYNGEE. The length of the CDR3 is 17 residues. This CDR3 is CASSSKERGTNTGELFF. The CDR3 nucleotides read TGTGCCAGCAGCTCGAAGGAGCGGGGCACGAACACCGGGGAGCTGTTTTTT.

J is TRBJ2-7 and V is TRBV9, with TRBD1 matching over 7 bases. The V segment lost 3 bases and the J segment 3 bases; nucleotides outside the gene matches: 12. Germline V CDR1 and CDR2: SGDLS, YYNGEE. CDR3 size: 16 residues. For the CDR3, the DNA is TGTGCCAGCAGCGCCTCCGCAGAGGGACAGTACTACGAGCAGTACTTC. The encoded protein is CASSASAEGQYYEQYF.

The gene calls are TRBV27 and TRBJ1-1; 8 bases match TRBD1. The CDR3 runs to 16 residues. Trimming cost V 6 bases and J 1 base; bases outside gene matches: 10. Germline V gene data show CDR1 as MNHEY and CDR2 as SMNVEV (reference sequence). The CDR3 loop reads CASSPRRTGTNTEAFF. DNA for the CDR3: TGTGCCAGCAGCCCGCGACGGACAGGGACGAACACTGAAGCTTTCTTT.

The chain uses TRBV15 and TRBJ2-7; TRBD1 agrees at 10 bases. This CDR3 has 16 amino acids. Germline values: CDR1 LNHNV, CDR2 YYDKDF (reference sequence). Losses at the gene ends were 0 bases for V and 5 bases for J; bases not matched to a gene: 7. The CDR3 DNA reads as TGTGCCACCAGCAGAGATCGGGACAGGGGTCACCACGAGCAGTACTTC. Translation: CATSRDRDRGHHEQYF.

The chain recombines TRBV5-6 with TRBJ1-6; a weak D match, TRBD1 (5 bases). In germline, CDR1 is SGHDT, CDR2 YYEEEE. There are 13 residues in the CDR3. V dropped 0 bases and J dropped 7 bases, with 5 bases sitting between them. The CDR3 DNA sequence: TGTGCCAGCAGCTTGGGGGGCAATTCACCCCTCCACTTT. As protein: CASSLGGNSPLHF. Based on the CDR3 plus reference TRBV5-6 and TRBJ1-6, the full variable domain is DAGVTQSPTHLIKTRGQQVTLRCSPKSGHDTVSWYQQALGQGPQFIFQYYEEEERQRGNFPDRFSGHQFPNYSSELNVNALLLGDSALYLCASSLGGNSPLHFGNGTRLTVT.

The J gene is TRBJ2-3, the V gene TRBV2; TRBD2 aligns across 13 bases. J lost 4 bases, V lost 6 bases, and 4 bases had no gene match. This CDR3 has 15 amino acids. Germline V gene data show CDR1 as SNHLY and CDR2 as FYNNEI. DNA of the CDR3: TGTGCCAGCAGCCTACTAGCGGGAGGGGCAGATACGCAGTATTTT. It codes for CASSLLAGGADTQYF.

The chain links TRBV7-6 to TRBJ1-3; no reliable D call. The ends were cut back, 4 bases at V and 0 bases at J, with 10 bases in the middle. Germline V gene sequence: CDR1 SGHVS, CDR2 FNYEAQ. There are 15 residues in the CDR3. Here the CDR3 DNA reads TGTGCCAGCAGCTCAGGACTGAACTCTGGAAACACCATATATTTT. Its translation is CASSSGLNSGNTIYF. Full variable domain (outside the CDR3, taken from reference TRBV7-6 and TRBJ1-3): GAGVSQSPRYKVTKRGQDVALRCDPISGHVSLYWYRQALGQGPEFLTYFNYEAQQDKSGLPNDRFSAERPEGSISTLTIQRTEQRDSAMYRCASSSGLNSGNTIYFGEGSWLTVV.

The chain employs TRBV18 and TRBJ2-7, with D perhaps matching TRBD2 (5 bases). V gave up 3 bases and J gave up 3 bases, with 6 bases separating them. The CDR3 loop spans 12 amino acids. Germline lookup yields CDR1 KGHSH and CDR2 LQKENI. The CDR3: CASSPGVYEQYF. CDR3 sequence (DNA): TGTGCCAGCTCACCCGGGGTCTACGAGCAGTACTTC.

The V and J genes are TRBV19 and TRBJ1-2; TRBD1 might be the D (5 bases). The ends were cut back, 5 bases at V and 2 bases at J, with 12 bases in the middle. This CDR3 spans 14 amino acids. Germline CDR1 reads LNHDA; CDR2 reads SQIVND (reference sequence). Written as DNA, the CDR3 is TGTGCCAGTAGTGTTCTACAGGTCAACTATGGCTACACCTTC. Translation: CASSVLQVNYGYTF.